This TCR beta chain stems from a study of blood T cells in healthy people across ages. V was cut by 7 bases and J by 0 bases, with 7 bases left in between. This CDR3 has 13 amino acids. The germline V gene has CDR1 MDHEN and CDR2 SYDVKM. Whole-study results and caveats: Estimates drawn from one million T cells were deemed to understate diversity.

This clonotype showed up just a few times. Its matching antigen is unknown. The authors ran a second PCR of about 7 to 11 cycles using a sample-barcoded 5' primer and a J-beta primer mix. TCRdb ran MiXCR on the 5' RACE reads and lists one entry per CDR3 protein. The data contain hundreds of thousands of distinct CDR3 sequences, about 24% of them singletons. These same data were also listed under a study on T cells of mothers and their children. That work contributes: Several million TCR beta reads per child versus over 9 million per mother. In unrelated and related pairs, TCR recombination output is shaped in a similar way by thymic selection.

The sequenced sample consisted of blood. The sequence was obtained from a boy aged 5-17 years in good health. The rearrangement links TRBV28 to TRBJ2-4; D unresolved. The CDR3 is CASKDLAKNIQYF. As DNA, the CDR3 is TGTGCCAGCAAGGACCTAGCCAAAAACATTCAGTACTTC.